The 13 T cell receptor beta chains given below trace back to one sample, sequenced in a study of T cell repertoires in cytomegalovirus infection. Via MiXCR, TCRdb re-called the reads, giving one row per CDR3 protein. The sample carries around 170,000 distinct CDR3 sequences, 13% to 15% recorded once. Material: PBMCs. Receptors originate from a human donor in good health (CMV status not recorded). Some clones in this sample may be carry-over from other donors' samples.

This clonotype has a handful of counts. This sequence joins TRBV6-2 or TRBV6-3 and TRBJ1-2; 7 positions match TRBD1. J gave up 0 bases and V 7 bases, and 5 bases lay outside the gene matches. CDR1 and CDR2 from the germline V gene are MNHEY and SVGEGT. This CDR3 has 14 amino acids. The CDR3 sequence is CASTTGTANYGYTF. The CDR3 nucleotides are TGTGCCAGCACGACCGGGACAGCTAACTATGGCTACACCTTC.

This clonotype was observed a handful of times. The gene calls are TRBV12-3 or TRBV12-4 and TRBJ2-2; 7 nucleotides match TRBD1. V gave up 7 bases and J gave up 5 bases; unmatched junction bases: 10. The CDR3 length is 15 residues. The CDR3 DNA reads TGTGCCAGCAATTCAGACAGGGCCGGGACCGGGGAGCTGTTTTTT. This sequence encodes CASNSDRAGTGELFF.

This clonotype was seen a few times. The J gene is TRBJ1-5, the V gene TRBV7-9; TRBD1 matches 12 bases. The V segment lost 4 bases and the J segment 3 bases; nucleotides outside the gene matches: 7. Germline V gene lookup returns CDR1 SEHNR and CDR2 FQNEAQ (reference sequence). The CDR3 is made up of 17 amino acids. In DNA, the CDR3 is TGTGCCAGCAGCTACGGGACAGGGGGCGCGAACAATCAGCCCCAGCATTTT. It specifies CASSYGTGGANNQPQHF.

This clonotype was observed at least ten times. This chain connects TRBV7-8 to TRBJ2-1; D possibly corresponds to TRBD1 (6 bases). Germline values: CDR1 SGHVS, CDR2 FQNEAQ. Trimming left V 2 bases short and J 9 bases short, with 11 bases between. CDR3 length equals 13 residues. The CDR3 region is CASSLPGTPEQFF. The DNA of the CDR3 is TGTGCCAGCAGCTTACCCGGGACACCTGAGCAGTTCTTC.

The rearrangement uses TRBV7-9 and TRBJ1-2; 7 bases are a match to TRBD1. Trimming cost V 0 bases and J 12 bases; bases outside gene matches: 10. The germline CDR1 and CDR2 sequences are SEHNR and FQNEAQ (reference sequence). CDR3 size: 14 residues. For the CDR3, the DNA is TGTGCCAGCAGCTTAGCCGGAAAGACAGGGAGCCACACCTTC. Translated, it gives CASSLAGKTGSHTF. Supplemented by reference TRBV7-9 and TRBJ1-2, the full variable domain reads DTGVSQNPRHKITKRGQNVTFRCDPISEHNRLYWYRQTLGQGPEFLTYFQNEAQLEKSRLLSDRFSAERPKGSFSTLEIQRTEQGDSAMYLCASSLAGKTGSHTFGSGTRLTVV.

A word on this clonotype: A much more abundant neighbour one base away suggests this may be a read error. This chain uses TRBV11-2 with TRBJ2-1; 9 positions match TRBD2. Germline CDR1 and CDR2: SGHAT and FQNNGV. This CDR3 has 14 residues. V was clipped by 5 bases and J by 2 bases; unmatched bases: 1. The CDR3 DNA is TGTGCCAGCAGCGTAGCGGGAGCCTACAATGAGCAGTTCTTC. Protein: CASSVAGAYNEQFF.

The chain recombines TRBV10-3 with TRBJ2-5, with 11 bases identical to TRBD1. The CDR3 covers 14 residues. Unmatched junction bases numbered 9, after V lost 10 bases and J lost 5 bases. CDR1 ENHRY and CDR2 SYGVKD come from the germline V gene. The CDR3 here is CATGGQGASETQYF. The CDR3 DNA sequence: TGTGCCACCGGTGGACAGGGGGCATCGGAGACCCAGTACTTC.

This chain connects TRBV19 to TRBJ1-5, with a weak D call TRBD1 (6 bases). The CDR3 contains 15 residues. V dropped 7 bases and J dropped 3 bases, with 16 bases sitting between them. CDR1 LNHDA and CDR2 SQIVND come from the germline V gene (reference sequence). The CDR3 sequence is CASIPGRGANQPQHF. The CDR3 DNA follows: TGTGCCAGTATCCCTGGGCGGGGGGCCAATCAGCCCCAGCATTTT.

V is TRBV2 and J is TRBJ1-5, with a possible D match to TRBD1 (6 bases). Trimming left V 3 bases short and J 7 bases short, with 13 bases between. Germline CDR1 and CDR2: SNHLY and FYNNEI. The CDR3 totals 14 residues. CDR3 nucleotide sequence: TGTGCCAGCAGTGATGTGGGGGCAGGACAGCCCCAGCATTTT. Residues: CASSDVGAGQPQHF.

Ten or more counts support this clonotype. V is TRBV11-1 and J is TRBJ2-1, with D possibly being TRBD1 or TRBD2 (5 bases each). Trimming left V 3 bases short and J 7 bases short, with 10 bases between. The germline V gene has CDR1 SGHAT and CDR2 FQDESV (reference sequence). This CDR3 contains 13 residues. In DNA form, the CDR3 reads TGTGCCAGCAGCTTTGGGGACCTTAATGAGCAGTTCTTC. Its translation is CASSFGDLNEQFF.

The gene calls are TRBV2 and TRBJ1-1; unclear D gene. The CDR3 has 14 amino acids. CDR1 and CDR2 from the germline V gene are SNHLY and FYNNEI. The ends were cut back, 3 bases at V and 1 base at J, with 9 bases in the middle. The CDR3 DNA follows: TGTGCCAGCAGTGAGTTTACAGCGAACACTGAAGCTTTCTTT. As protein: CASSEFTANTEAFF.

This clonotype has a count of ten or more. The rearrangement joins TRBV6-6 to TRBJ2-3; D not resolved. This CDR3 region has 14 residues. The germline CDR1 and CDR2 sequences are MNHNY and SVGAGI (reference sequence). V gave up 0 bases and J gave up 6 bases, with 10 bases separating them. Here the CDR3 DNA reads TGTGCCAGCAGTTACTCGGAGTTTCAGGATACGCAGTATTTT. Protein product: CASSYSEFQDTQYF.

The rearrangement joins TRBV7-9 to TRBJ1-2, with 8 bases fitting TRBD1. CDR1 is SEHNR and CDR2 is FQNEAQ in the germline V gene (reference sequence). J was trimmed by 6 bases and V by 10 bases; bases with no gene match: 10. The CDR3 totals 13 residues. The CDR3 here is CATHSSGGDGYTF. The CDR3, as DNA: TGTGCCACCCACTCATCAGGGGGCGATGGCTACACCTTC.